The entry below gives a single T cell receptor beta chain sequence along with its context. Random hexamers primed reverse transcription of about 0.45 to 1 ug RNA. TCRdb itself ran the immunoSEQ multiplex PCR reads through MiXCR, one entry per CDR3 protein. The sample has approximately 170,000 distinct CDR3 sequences; 92% are singletons. This sample is drawn from a study of CD8 T cells in Susac syndrome. Bulk CD8+ and CD4+ cells came from magnetic negative isolation; CD8+ TEMRA by FACS. The source is a human donor in good health. The sequencing sample was made of CD4+ T cells from PBMCs.

CDR3 loop: CASSSTGGQREQYF. The CDR3 DNA sequence: TGTGCCAGCAGCTCCACAGGGGGGCAGCGCGAGCAGTACTTC. The genes are TRBV7-2 and TRBJ2-7; 8 nucleotides match TRBD1. The V segment lost 4 bases and the J segment 6 bases; nucleotides outside the gene matches: 8. The CDR3 has 14 residues. Germline CDR1 reads SGHTA; CDR2 reads FQGNSA.